These 15 T cell receptor beta chains were sequenced from one sample in a study of shared clonotypes between healthy human individuals. Method: immunoSEQ multiplex PCR; TCRdb's copy keeps in-frame clones and lacks some. There are some 1.4 million clones in the sample; around 95% occur only once, and 1% to 1.5% lies in the top ten. Source material: naive CD4+ T cells sorted from blood. Specified subset: CD45RA+ positively selected. The receptors were sampled from a man between 25 and 39 years old in good health.

The chain couples TRBV25-1 to TRBJ2-1; 7 bases match TRBD1. The CDR3 is 17 amino acids. V was pared by 3 bases and J by 3 bases, with 11 bases of the junction left unmatched. Per the germline V gene, CDR1 is MGHDK and CDR2 is SYGVNS. CDR3: CASSDSGGRDSYNEQFF. The CDR3 coding sequence is TGTGCCAGCAGTGATTCAGGAGGTAGGGACAGCTACAATGAGCAGTTCTTC. Supplemented by reference TRBV25-1 and TRBJ2-1, the full variable domain reads EADIYQTPRYLVIGTGKKITLECSQTMGHDKMYWYQQDPGMELHLIHYSYGVNSTEKGDLSSESTVSRIRTEHFPLTLESARPSHTSQYLCASSDSGGRDSYNEQFFGPGTRLTVL.

The count of this clone is one. The chain uses TRBV7-9 and TRBJ2-1; TRBD2 matches at 10 bases. CDR1 and CDR2 (germline): SEHNR, FQNEAQ (reference sequence). V trimming: 7 bases; J trimming: 4 bases; junction bases outside the gene matches: 4. The CDR3 has 14 amino acids. The DNA for the CDR3 is TGTGCCAGCATCCCACTAGCGGGGTACAATGAGCAGTTCTTC. It translates to CASIPLAGYNEQFF.

V is TRBV2 and J is TRBJ2-1; D is unresolved. V gave up 6 bases and J gave up 4 bases, with 10 bases separating them. Germline CDR1 SNHLY, CDR2 FYNNEI. The CDR3 extends over 13 amino acids. CDR3 nucleotides: TGTGCCAGCAGAAAAGATACTTACAATGAGCAGTTCTTC. Translation: CASRKDTYNEQFF.

The chain links TRBV5-4 to TRBJ1-1; a weak D match, TRBD1 (6 bases). Germline V CDR1 and CDR2: SGHNT, YYREEE (reference sequence). The CDR3 totals 20 residues. V shed 2 bases and J shed 0 bases, with 26 bases lying between them. The CDR3 protein is CASSLARGGRVEHVNTEAFF. For the CDR3, the DNA is TGTGCCAGCAGCTTAGCCCGTGGGGGCAGGGTTGAACATGTGAACACTGAAGCTTTCTTT.

The J gene is TRBJ1-5, the V gene TRBV5-1; 11 bases match TRBD1. V shed 4 bases, J shed 3 bases, and the junction held 6 bases outside the gene matches. CDR1 and CDR2 from the germline V gene are SGHRS and YFSETQ. The CDR3 loop spans 16 amino acids. The CDR3 is CASSPGTGGVNQPQHF. The CDR3 DNA is TGCGCCAGCAGCCCGGGGACAGGGGGTGTCAATCAGCCCCAGCATTTT.

This chain joins TRBV5-1 and TRBJ2-2, with 8 bases identical to TRBD1. After removal of 4 bases from V and 0 bases from J, the junction contained 8 bases not matched to a gene. The germline V gene encodes CDR1 SGHRS and CDR2 YFSETQ. This CDR3 is 17 amino acids long. The CDR3 loop is CASSPTGESPNTGELFF. CDR3 bases: TGCGCCAGCAGCCCGACAGGGGAGAGCCCGAACACCGGGGAGCTGTTTTTT.

V usage is TRBV28 and J usage is TRBJ2-7; D not certain. The germline CDR1 and CDR2 sequences are MDHEN and SYDVKM. Trimming stripped 4 bases from V and 5 bases from J, with 9 bases between. CDR3 length equals 12 residues. As DNA, the CDR3 is TGTGCCAGCAGTTCCCCCCCCCACGAGCAGTACTTC. Residues: CASSSPPHEQYF.

The rearrangement joins TRBV15 to TRBJ1-3, with D uncertain. CDR3 length: 14 residues. V lost 5 bases and J 4 bases, leaving 12 bases between the germline ends. Germline lookup yields CDR1 LNHNV and CDR2 YYDKDF (reference sequence). CDR3 bases: TGTGCCACCAGCGGGAGTATCTCCGGAAACACCATATATTTT. This codes for CATSGSISGNTIYF. Variable domain in full (rest from reference TRBV15 and TRBJ1-3): DAMVIQNPRYQVTQFGKPVTLSCSQTLNHNVMYWYQQKSSQAPKLLFHYYDKDFNNEADTPDNFQSRRPNTSFCFLDIRSPGLGDTAMYLCATSGSISGNTIYFGEGSWLTVV.

The CDR3 DNA follows: TGTGCCAGCAGCTTATATCGACTAGCGGGAGGGCCTCAGGTAGATACGCAGTATTTT. The encoded protein is CASSLYRLAGGPQVDTQYF. The chain links TRBV7-2 to TRBJ2-3, with 14 bases aligning to TRBD2. J gave up 5 bases and V 2 bases, and 12 bases lay outside the gene matches. CDR1 is SGHTA, CDR2 FQGNSA, per germline. The CDR3 sequence is 19 residues long.

On this clone itself: The same CDR3 can be traced to other DNA sequences in this sample. This chain uses TRBV5-5 with TRBJ2-4, with 8 bases that match TRBD2. Germline CDR1 and CDR2: SGHKS and YYEKEE (reference sequence). The CDR3 loop spans 14 amino acids. V was pared by 2 bases and J by 9 bases, with 7 bases of the junction left unmatched. This CDR3 is CASSFPGLDTIQYF. The CDR3 DNA follows: TGTGCCAGCAGCTTTCCGGGACTAGACACCATTCAGTACTTC.

Comment on this clone: Sequence at one end of the junction differs from germline and may be a read error. This sequence joins TRBV7-7 and TRBJ2-1; 12 bases map to TRBD2. Germline CDR1 and CDR2: SSHAT and FNYEAQ (reference sequence). CDR3 size: 15 residues. CDR3 amino acids: CASSLSLAGGSEQFF. The DNA of the CDR3 is TGTGCTAGCAGCTTATCACTAGCGGGAGGTTCTGAGCAGTTCTTC.

This clone appeared a single time. This CDR3 is also generated by other DNA sequences in the sample. The chain has TRBV9 and TRBJ2-7; the D gene is possibly TRBD1 (6 bases). The CDR3 runs to 14 residues. Germline lookup yields CDR1 SGDLS and CDR2 YYNGEE. The ends were cut back, 0 bases at V and 3 bases at J, with 10 bases in the middle. In nucleotides, the CDR3 is TGTGCCAGCAGCGTAGCGCCAGGGGTCTACGAGCAGTACTTC. Protein product: CASSVAPGVYEQYF.

This chain joins TRBV27 and TRBJ2-1, with 7 bases matching TRBD2. The CDR3 extends over 19 amino acids. Germline V CDR1 and CDR2: MNHEY, SMNVEV (reference sequence). V was pared by 0 bases and J by 5 bases, with 16 bases of the junction left unmatched. CDR3 DNA sequence: TGTGCCAGCAGTTTATCTTTTGGCCTACGGCTAGCGGATAACAATGAGCAGTTCTTC. Translating gives CASSLSFGLRLADNNEQFF.

The CDR3 is CASSDVVDRGNQPQHF. The CDR3 DNA follows: TGTGCCAGCAGTGACGTGGTGGACAGGGGCAATCAGCCCCAGCATTTT. The chain links TRBV2 to TRBJ1-5, with TRBD1 matching 8 bases. V shed 3 bases and J 2 bases; nucleotides not matched to a gene: 6. In germline, CDR1 is SNHLY, CDR2 FYNNEI. The CDR3 is 16 amino acids.

This chain connects TRBV7-2 to TRBJ2-3; D gene ambiguous. Germline-derived CDR1 and CDR2 are SGHTA and FQGNSA. The V and J ends lost 5 bases and 2 bases respectively, with 14 bases between them. The CDR3 is 15 residues long. The CDR3, as DNA: TGTGCCAGCAGCAGCACCTCCCCCGACACAGATACGCAGTATTTT. It specifies CASSSTSPDTDTQYF.